The source of this T cell receptor beta chain is a study of blood T cell repertoires in COVID-19 (TCRdb year 2020). Regarding the research as a whole: Samples from collaborators originated in the United States, Italy and Spain and spanned both the acute and convalescent phases of COVID-19. The prospective study material was composed of cDNA or gDNA derived from T cells, B-cell-depleted T cells, or PBMCs. The dataset comprised deeply sampled blood TCRbeta repertoires from subjects exposed to, actively infected with, or recovered from COVID-19. The repertoires were made available in a free public database intended to serve as a resource for research on the immune response to SARS-CoV-2. Samples were obtained from the ongoing ImmuneRACE study (first 160 participants) and from roughly 1,300 subjects provided by 6 global collaborators. The sample metadata nearly always contained a de-identified subject ID, COVID-19 status, age in years and sex. Where available, HLA class I and class II types were obtained from metadata supplied by the sample provider rather than from assay-based typing. Points the paper makes about the study in general: How much clinical and demographic metadata was included differed by source and by participant, and the metadata was provided uncurated.

The immunoSEQ Assay, a bias-controlled multiplex PCR, was used to amplify TCRbeta CDR3 regions from genomic DNA. Per the source publication's procedure: Nucleated cell counts per sample were estimated from amplification of reference gene primers within the assay. Sequence reads were collapsed and filtered to measure the absolute abundance of every unique TCRbeta CDR3 rearrangement. For each sample, productive Simpson clonality was calculated as the square root of Simpson's diversity index over productive rearrangements. The table was pulled from immuneACCESS by TCRdb, which kept in-frame rearrangements only. Such tables lose some clones; where checked, under half of the loss comes from unresolved V genes, and the rest has no known cause. The DNA was the basis for D and trimming; V, J and clone size are from that table. This sample has fewer than 200,000 clones in its table, and approximately 79% of those were observed once. About 25% of the sample rests with the top ten.

Taken from cysteine to phenylalanine, the CDR3 has 16 residues. Only CDR3 DNA is held: 48 bases, read in frame from base 1. CDR1 and CDR2 (SEHNR, FQNEAQ) derive from the germline V gene (reference sequence). V is cut back by 7 bases and J by 0 bases, with 9 bases in the junction unmatched. Each collaborating institution followed its own protocols to collect whole blood in K2EDTA tubes. For TCRbeta analysis, collaborators shipped samples as frozen whole blood, isolated PBMCs, or DNA extracted from either of those sample types. This clone was observed once. There is no known antigen for this receptor. Per-base quality was not reported, and no clone a single base away is much larger than it.

The V and J genes are TRBV7-9 and TRBJ2-1, with 7 junctional bases fitting TRBD1. Sequenced input: peripheral blood. The TCR was taken from a woman in her 70s with acute or convalescent COVID-19. DNA sequence: TGTGCCAGCAACCGGAGAGGGGGCGACTCCTACAATGAGCAGTTCTTC. It translates to CASNRRGGDSYNEQFF.